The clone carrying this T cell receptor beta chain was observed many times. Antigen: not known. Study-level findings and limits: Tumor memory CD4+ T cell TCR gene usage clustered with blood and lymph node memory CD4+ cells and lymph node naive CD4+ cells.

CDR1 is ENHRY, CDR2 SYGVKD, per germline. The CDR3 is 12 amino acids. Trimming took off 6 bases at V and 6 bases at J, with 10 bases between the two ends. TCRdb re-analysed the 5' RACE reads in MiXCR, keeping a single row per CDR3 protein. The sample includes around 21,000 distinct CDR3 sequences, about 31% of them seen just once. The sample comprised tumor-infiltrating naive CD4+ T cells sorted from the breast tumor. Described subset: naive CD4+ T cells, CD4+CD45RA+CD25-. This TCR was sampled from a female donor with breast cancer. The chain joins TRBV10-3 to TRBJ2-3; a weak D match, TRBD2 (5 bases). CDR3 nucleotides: TGTGCCATCAGGACGGAGGTGGATACGCAGTATTTT. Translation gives CAIRTEVDTQYF.